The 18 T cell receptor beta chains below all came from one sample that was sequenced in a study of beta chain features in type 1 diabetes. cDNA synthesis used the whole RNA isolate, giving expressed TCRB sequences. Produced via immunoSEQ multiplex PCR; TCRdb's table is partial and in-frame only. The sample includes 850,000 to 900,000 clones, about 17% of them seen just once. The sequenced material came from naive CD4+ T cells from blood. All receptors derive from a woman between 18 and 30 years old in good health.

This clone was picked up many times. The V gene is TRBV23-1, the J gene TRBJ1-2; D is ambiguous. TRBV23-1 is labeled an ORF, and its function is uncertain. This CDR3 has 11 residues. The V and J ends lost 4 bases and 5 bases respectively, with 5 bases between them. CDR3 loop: CASSLDYGYTF. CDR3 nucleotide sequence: TGCGCCAGCAGTCTGGATTATGGCTACACCTTC.

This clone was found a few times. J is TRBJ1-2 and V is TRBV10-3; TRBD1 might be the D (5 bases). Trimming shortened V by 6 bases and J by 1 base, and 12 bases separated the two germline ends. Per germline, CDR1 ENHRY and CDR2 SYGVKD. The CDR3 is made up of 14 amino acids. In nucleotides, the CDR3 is TGTGCCATCAGGGGAGTGGGGGATAACTATGGCTACACCTTC. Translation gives CAIRGVGDNYGYTF.

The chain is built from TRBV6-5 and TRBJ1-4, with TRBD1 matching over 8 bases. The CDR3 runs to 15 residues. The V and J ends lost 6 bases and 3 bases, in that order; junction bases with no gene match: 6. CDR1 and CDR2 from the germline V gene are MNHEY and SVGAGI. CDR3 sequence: CASSDRGTANEKLFF. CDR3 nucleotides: TGTGCCAGCAGCGACAGGGGCACAGCTAATGAAAAACTGTTTTTT.

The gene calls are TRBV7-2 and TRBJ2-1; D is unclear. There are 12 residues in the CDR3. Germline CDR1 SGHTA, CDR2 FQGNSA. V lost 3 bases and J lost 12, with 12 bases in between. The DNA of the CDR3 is TGTGCCAGCAGCTTCATAGGTCCAAGGCAGTTCTTC. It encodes CASSFIGPRQFF.

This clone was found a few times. Here the CDR3 DNA reads TGTGCCAGCAAGGAGACAGTCCCAGACTATGGCTACACCTTC. Protein sequence: CASKETVPDYGYTF. The chain links TRBV2 to TRBJ1-2, with D perhaps matching TRBD1 (5 bases). Germline loops: CDR1 SNHLY, CDR2 FYNNEI. V lost 7 bases and J lost 3, with 15 bases in between. The CDR3 has 14 residues.

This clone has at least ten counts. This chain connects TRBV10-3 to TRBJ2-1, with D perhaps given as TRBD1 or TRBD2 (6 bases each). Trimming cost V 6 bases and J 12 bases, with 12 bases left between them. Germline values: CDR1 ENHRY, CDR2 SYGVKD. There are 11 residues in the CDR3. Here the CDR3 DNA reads TGTGCCATCAGCCCGGGGGCAGGGCAGTTCTTC. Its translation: CAISPGAGQFF.

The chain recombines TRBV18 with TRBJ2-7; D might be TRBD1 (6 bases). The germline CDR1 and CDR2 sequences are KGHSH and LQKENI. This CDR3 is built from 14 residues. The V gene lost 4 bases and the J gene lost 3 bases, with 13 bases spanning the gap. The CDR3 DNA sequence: TGTGCCAGCTCACAGGGGGTGATTCTCTACGAGCAGTACTTC. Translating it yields CASSQGVILYEQYF.

In nucleotides, the CDR3 is TGCGCCAGCAGCCAAGGTCGCCTAGTTAATGAGCAGTTCTTC. As protein: CASSQGRLVNEQFF. The J gene is TRBJ2-1, the V gene TRBV23-1; D is ambiguous. TRBV23-1 is assigned to the ORF class and has an uncertain function. Deletions cut 6 bases from V and 7 bases from J, with 16 bases between. The CDR3 extends over 14 amino acids.

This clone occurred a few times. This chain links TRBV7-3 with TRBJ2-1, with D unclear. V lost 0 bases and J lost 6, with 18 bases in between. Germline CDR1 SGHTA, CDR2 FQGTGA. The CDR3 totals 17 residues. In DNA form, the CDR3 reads TGTGCCAGCAGCTTAACTCTTGGGCGGATTACGGGCAATGAGCAGTTCTTC. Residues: CASSLTLGRITGNEQFF.

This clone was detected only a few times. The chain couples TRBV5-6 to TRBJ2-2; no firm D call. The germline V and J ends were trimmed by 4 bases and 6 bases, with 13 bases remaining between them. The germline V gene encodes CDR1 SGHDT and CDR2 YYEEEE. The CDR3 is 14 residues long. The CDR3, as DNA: TGTGCCAGCAGCCTTGGAGTAGGTCCCGGGGAGCTGTTTTTT. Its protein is CASSLGVGPGELFF.

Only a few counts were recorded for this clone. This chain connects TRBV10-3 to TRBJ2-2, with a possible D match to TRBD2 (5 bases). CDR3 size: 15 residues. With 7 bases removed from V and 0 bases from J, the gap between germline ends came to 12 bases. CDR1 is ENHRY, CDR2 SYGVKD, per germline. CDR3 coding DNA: TGTGCCATCAACCCCACGCGGGCGAACACCGGGGAGCTGTTTTTT. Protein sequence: CAINPTRANTGELFF.

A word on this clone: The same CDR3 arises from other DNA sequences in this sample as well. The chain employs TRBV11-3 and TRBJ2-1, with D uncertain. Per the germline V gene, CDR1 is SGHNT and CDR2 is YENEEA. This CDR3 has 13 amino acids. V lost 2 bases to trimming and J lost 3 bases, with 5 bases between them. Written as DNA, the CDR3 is TGTGCCAGCAGCTTATCAGGCTACAATGAGCAGTTCTTC. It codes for CASSLSGYNEQFF. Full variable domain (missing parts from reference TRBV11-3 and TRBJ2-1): EAGVVQSPRYKIIEKKQPVAFWCNPISGHNTLYWYLQNLGQGPELLIRYENEEAVDDSQLPKDRFSAERLKGVDSTLKIQPAELGDSAVYLCASSLSGYNEQFFGPGTRLTVL.

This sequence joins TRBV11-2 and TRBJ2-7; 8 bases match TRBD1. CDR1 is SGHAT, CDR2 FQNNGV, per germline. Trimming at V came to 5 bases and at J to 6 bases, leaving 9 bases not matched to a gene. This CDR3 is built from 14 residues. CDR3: CASSPQDRAVEQYF. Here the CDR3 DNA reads TGTGCCAGCAGCCCGCAGGACAGGGCGGTCGAGCAGTACTTC.

In DNA form, the CDR3 reads TGCGCCAGCAGCCAAGCCGGACTAAACTATGGCTACACCTTC. Protein sequence: CASSQAGLNYGYTF. The gene calls are TRBV4-3 and TRBJ1-2; no definite D call. Per the germline V gene, CDR1 is LGHNA and CDR2 is YSLEER. The V end lost 1 base, the J end lost 2 bases, and 8 bases lay between the germline ends. CDR3 size: 14 residues.

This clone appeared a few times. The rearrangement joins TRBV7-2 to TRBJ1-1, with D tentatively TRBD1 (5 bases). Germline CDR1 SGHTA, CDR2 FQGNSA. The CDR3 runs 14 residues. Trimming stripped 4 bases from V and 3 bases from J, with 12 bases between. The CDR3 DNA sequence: TGTGCCAGCAGCTGGGGGAGCTTCGACACTGAAGCTTTCTTT. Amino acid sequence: CASSWGSFDTEAFF.

CDR3 nucleotides: TGTGCCAGAATCGGGACAACGAACACTGAAGCTTTCTTT. This gives the protein CARIGTTNTEAFF. The gene calls are TRBV5-3 and TRBJ1-1; D perhaps matches TRBD1 (6 bases). TRBV5-3 is an ORF, with its function uncertain. Trimming took off 6 bases at V and 1 base at J, with 10 bases between the two ends. The CDR3 loop spans 13 amino acids.

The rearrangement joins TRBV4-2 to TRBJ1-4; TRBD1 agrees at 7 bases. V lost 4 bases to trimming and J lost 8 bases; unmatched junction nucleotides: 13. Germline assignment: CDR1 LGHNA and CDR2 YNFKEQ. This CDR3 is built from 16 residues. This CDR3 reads CASSRKMGIRGEKLFF. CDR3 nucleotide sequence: TGTGCCAGCAGCCGCAAGATGGGGATCAGGGGGGAAAAACTGTTTTTT.

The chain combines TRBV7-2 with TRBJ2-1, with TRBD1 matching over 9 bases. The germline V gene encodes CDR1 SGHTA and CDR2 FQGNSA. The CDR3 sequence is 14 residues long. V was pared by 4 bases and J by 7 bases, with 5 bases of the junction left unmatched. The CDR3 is CASSSNRGQNEQFF. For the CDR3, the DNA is TGTGCCAGCAGCTCCAACAGGGGGCAAAATGAGCAGTTCTTC.